This T cell receptor beta chain was sequenced for a study of response to subunit inactivated influenza vaccine. Using its own MiXCR run on the RT-PCR reads, TCRdb lists one record per CDR3 protein. Of 700,000 to 800,000 distinct CDR3 sequences detected, approximately 17% appear once; the ten largest clones hold roughly a tenth. The CDR3 spans 16 residues. Germline loops: CDR1 SGHNT, CDR2 YYREEE (reference sequence). V lost 0 bases to trimming and J lost 4 bases, with 16 bases between them. Source: PBMCs from blood, taken 5 days after vaccination. The chain carries TRBV5-4 and TRBJ2-5; D is ambiguous. The clonotype originates from a man aged 45-60 years who received an inactivated influenza vaccine. In nucleotides, the CDR3 is TGTGCCAGCAGCTTGGGATCCACATTGGGTGGAGAGACCCAGTACTTC. It yields the protein CASSLGSTLGGETQYF.